The clone carrying this T cell receptor (beta chain) was recorded many times. Its antigen remains unknown. These data are taken from a study of early T cells in non-severe SARS-CoV-2 infection. Study-wide results and caveats: The study's VDJdb matching favored anti-spike CD8 responses and missed private and CD4 specificities.

Individually, cDNA molecules had unique molecular identifiers attached to them. TCRdb re-called the 5' RACE reads through MiXCR, storing one row per CDR3 protein. The sample shows around 57,000 distinct CDR3 sequences, 12% of them seen only once. Germline assignment: CDR1 SGHAT and CDR2 FQNNGV. The CDR3 spans 15 residues. Between the trimmed V and J ends, which lost 2 bases and 0 bases, there was a span of 10 bases. Specimen: whole blood. This rearrangement joins TRBV11-2 to TRBJ2-5, with D possibly TRBD1 on 6 matching bases. The sequence derives from an adult who was a healthcare worker with PCR-confirmed SARS-CoV-2 infection or an uninfected control (not recorded which). CDR3 residues: CASSLLGQYQETQYF. In DNA, the CDR3 is TGTGCCAGCAGCTTACTAGGACAGTACCAAGAGACCCAGTACTTC. The whole variable domain, filled in from reference TRBV11-2 and TRBJ2-5, reads EAGVAQSPRYKIIEKRQSVAFWCNPISGHATLYWYQQILGQGPKLLIQFQNNGVVDDSQLPKDRFSAERLKGVDSTLKIQPAKLEDSAVYLCASSLLGQYQETQYFGPGTRLLVL.